A single sample is the source of the 15 T cell receptor beta chains below, sequenced in a study of T cell responses to AZD1222 COVID-19 vaccine. Sequencing was performed with immunoSEQ multiplex PCR; in TCRdb, only in-frame clones are kept and a portion is missing. Of over 130,000 clones in the sample, about 93% were seen once. The material was peripheral blood, obtained 28 days after the second AZD1222 dose. These receptors were collected from an adult who received the AZD1222 COVID-19 vaccine.

DNA for the CDR3: TGTGCCAGCAGCTTAGTGGCGGATACTGAAGCTTTCTTT. Protein: CASSLVADTEAFF. V usage is TRBV11-3 and J usage is TRBJ1-1, with D uncertain. Germline CDR1 is SGHNT and CDR2 is YENEEA. The CDR3 contains 13 residues. The ends were cut back, 1 base at V and 5 bases at J, with 8 bases in the middle.

This clone was counted many times. The rearrangement uses TRBV14 and TRBJ2-3, with D hard to call. V lost 3 bases to trimming and J lost 0 bases, with 10 bases between them. Germline V CDR1 and CDR2: SGHDN, FVKESK. This CDR3 contains 15 residues. CDR3: CASSQLLGSTDTQYF. Here the CDR3 DNA reads TGTGCCAGCAGCCAGCTTCTAGGAAGCACAGATACGCAGTATTTT.

This CDR3 reads CASSLAHGPNTEAFF. As DNA, the CDR3 is TGTGCCAGCAGCTTAGCGCACGGACCTAACACTGAAGCTTTCTTT. V gene TRBV7-8 combines with J gene TRBJ1-1, with D hard to call. This CDR3 is built from 15 residues. CDR1 and CDR2 (germline): SGHVS, FQNEAQ. V lost 0 bases, J lost 2 bases, and 10 bases lay in between.

The V call is TRBV7-7, the J call TRBJ2-1, with 7 positions matching TRBD2. The V gene's germline CDR1 is SSHAT and CDR2 FNYEAQ (reference sequence). After removal of 5 bases from V and 9 bases from J, the junction contained 16 bases not matched to a gene. The CDR3 sequence is 16 residues long. The CDR3, as DNA: TGTGCCAGCAGCCTAGGGGCTAGCGGAGAAGGTGGTGAGCAGTTCTTC. Encoded protein: CASSLGASGEGGEQFF.

CDR3 region: CASSFGQLITEAFF. For the CDR3, the DNA is TGTGCCAGCAGCTTTGGACAGCTGATCACTGAAGCTTTCTTT. V is TRBV5-4 and J is TRBJ1-1; TRBD1 is a possible D gene (6 bases). With 2 bases removed from V and 4 bases from J, the gap between germline ends came to 12 bases. CDR1 SGHNT and CDR2 YYREEE come from the germline V gene (reference sequence). This CDR3 is 14 amino acids long.

The V gene is TRBV27, the J gene TRBJ2-7; TRBD2 matches at 12 bases. The CDR3 is 15 amino acids. CDR1 is MNHEY, CDR2 SMNVEV, per germline (reference sequence). J gave up 1 base and V 5 bases, and 3 bases lay outside the gene matches. The CDR3 nucleotides are TGTGCCAGCAGTGGAGGACTAGCGGGGTCCTACGAGCAGTACTTC. This gives the protein CASSGGLAGSYEQYF.

J is TRBJ2-1 and V is TRBV9; TRBD2 is a possible D gene (5 bases). The V end lost 0 bases, the J end lost 0 bases, and 13 bases lay between the germline ends. The CDR3 consists of 17 residues. Germline CDR1 is SGDLS and CDR2 is YYNGEE. The CDR3 loop is CASSVALSGASYNEQFF. DNA of the CDR3: TGTGCCAGCAGCGTAGCCTTGAGCGGAGCCTCCTACAATGAGCAGTTCTTC.

The V gene is TRBV25-1, the J gene TRBJ1-2, with 10 bases that match TRBD1. The ends lost 2 bases at V and 7 bases at J; junction bases unmatched: 1. CDR3 length: 13 residues. CDR1 is MGHDK, CDR2 SYGVNS, per germline. Written as DNA, the CDR3 is TGTGCCAGCAGTGAAGGGGACAGGGGTGGCTACACCTTC. As protein: CASSEGDRGGYTF.

CDR3 protein: CASSESRQGFTDTQYF. The CDR3 nucleotides are TGTGCCAGCAGTGAATCTCGCCAGGGGTTCACAGATACGCAGTATTTT. V gene TRBV2 combines with J gene TRBJ2-3; D may be TRBD1 (6 bases). The ends were cut back, 2 bases at V and 2 bases at J, with 14 bases in the middle. From germline, CDR1 is SNHLY and CDR2 FYNNEI. The CDR3 runs 16 residues.

This clone occurred once. This sequence joins TRBV30 and TRBJ1-4; D might be TRBD1 (6 bases). In germline, CDR1 is GTSNPN, CDR2 SVGIG (reference sequence). V was pared by 2 bases and J by 5 bases, with 15 bases between. The CDR3 length is 15 residues. The CDR3 sequence is CAWSFRGRGNEKLFF. The CDR3, as DNA: TGTGCCTGGAGTTTCCGGGGGCGAGGGAATGAAAAACTGTTTTTT.

V and J are TRBV7-2 and TRBJ2-1; TRBD2 aligns across 10 bases. The length of the CDR3 is 15 residues. Trimming at V came to 5 bases and at J to 5 bases, leaving 6 bases not matched to a gene. Germline V gives CDR1 SGHTA, CDR2 FQGNSA. CDR3 nucleotide sequence: TGTGCCAGCAGCCCAGCGGGAGGGCCCCACAATGAGCAGTTCTTC. Protein: CASSPAGGPHNEQFF.

The J gene is TRBJ2-3, the V gene TRBV19; a weak D match, TRBD2 (5 bases). V was clipped by 5 bases and J by 6 bases, with 18 bases between them. This CDR3 region has 15 residues. The germline V gene has CDR1 LNHDA and CDR2 SQIVND (reference sequence). Here the CDR3 DNA reads TGTGCCAGTAGTCCGGACTCCTCCTTCAGGGATACGCAGTATTTT. Protein: CASSPDSSFRDTQYF.

The V and J genes are TRBV6-4 and TRBJ1-3; possible D gene TRBD1, 6 bases. V was cut by 7 bases and J by 3 bases, with 16 bases left in between. CDR3 length: 15 residues. The germline gives CDR1 MRHNA, CDR2 SNTAGT. The CDR3 here is CASIPGDFRGNTIYF. CDR3 in DNA: TGTGCCAGCATTCCAGGGGACTTTCGTGGAAACACCATATATTTT.

The chain combines TRBV24-1 with TRBJ2-4; the D gene is possibly TRBD2 (6 bases). Per germline, CDR1 KGHDR and CDR2 SFDVKD. Trimming removed 7 bases from V and 2 bases from J, with 8 bases in between. This CDR3 has 13 residues. The CDR3 loop reads CATRRGTKNIQYF. CDR3 DNA: TGTGCCACCAGACGGGGGACCAAAAACATTCAGTACTTC.

V and J are TRBV3-1 (or the pseudogene TRBV3-2) and TRBJ2-7; D unresolved. This CDR3 has 12 amino acids. Trimming took 1 base from V and 5 from J, leaving 6 bases between them. Per the germline V gene, CDR1 is LGHDT and CDR2 is YNNKEL (reference sequence). The CDR3 region has the DNA TGTGCCAGCAGCCAAGTTGGTAACGAGCAGTACTTC. It specifies CASSQVGNEQYF.